This TCR beta chain appears in the sequencing data of a study of blood T cell repertoires in COVID-19. Here immunoSEQ multiplex PCR was the method, and the copy in TCRdb shows in-frame clones only, minus some. The table has under 200,000 clones, 80% to 85% seen once. The CDR3 has 13 amino acids. Germline trimming cut 4 bases from V and 4 bases from J; bases unmatched to any gene: 1. Germline loops: CDR1 MRHNA, CDR2 SNTAGT. The TCR sequence derives from an elderly woman with active or convalescent COVID-19. The gene calls are TRBV6-4 and TRBJ1-2, with 9 positions matching TRBD1. The sample consisted of peripheral blood. CDR3 protein: CASSGGQGYGYTF. In DNA form, the CDR3 reads TGTGCCAGCAGTGGGGGACAGGGCTATGGCTACACCTTC.